What follows are 11 T cell receptor beta chains derived from one specimen sequenced in a study of T-cell memory formation after mild COVID-19. TCRdb called the 5' RACE reads again in MiXCR, with one record for every CDR3 protein. The sample holds about 250,000 distinct CDR3 sequences, 15% to 17% seen once. The sample consisted of PBMCs or a T cell subset sorted from them (not recorded which). These receptors were taken from an adult woman who had mild COVID-19 (a few samples of this study predate the infection). Cell type and time point are not known.

The chain is built from TRBV15 and TRBJ1-2; D ambiguous. CDR3 size: 11 residues. Germline lookup yields CDR1 LNHNV and CDR2 YYDKDF (reference sequence). The V and J ends lost 0 bases and 10 bases respectively, with 6 bases between them. The CDR3 is CATSRDRLYTF. The CDR3 DNA sequence: TGTGCCACCAGCAGAGATAGGCTCTACACCTTC. Drawing the rest from reference TRBV15 and TRBJ1-2, the complete variable domain is DAMVIQNPRYQVTQFGKPVTLSCSQTLNHNVMYWYQQKSSQAPKLLFHYYDKDFNNEADTPDNFQSRRPNTSFCFLDIRSPGLGDTAMYLCATSRDRLYTFGSGTRLTVV.

The rearrangement joins TRBV6-5 to TRBJ1-1; no clear D gene. The germline V gene encodes CDR1 MNHEY and CDR2 SVGAGI. V lost 4 bases, J lost 1 base, and 10 bases lay in between. The CDR3 is 14 amino acids. CDR3 loop: CASSSPSGNTEAFF. The CDR3 region has the DNA TGTGCCAGCAGTTCCCCCTCGGGGAACACTGAAGCTTTCTTT.

This clonotype showed up just a few times. This chain joins TRBV11-2 and TRBJ1-2, with D perhaps matching TRBD1 (5 bases). Germline V gene data show CDR1 as SGHAT and CDR2 as FQNNGV. V was clipped by 2 bases and J by 4 bases, with 17 bases between them. The length of the CDR3 is 16 residues. The CDR3 loop reads CASSLTPSAGSYGYTF. The CDR3 DNA sequence: TGTGCCAGCAGCTTAACGCCCTCCGCAGGGAGCTATGGCTACACCTTC.

This clonotype came up a few times. This chain connects TRBV18 to TRBJ2-7; TRBD1 aligns across 7 bases. CDR3 length equals 15 residues. V gave up 5 bases and J gave up 0 bases; unmatched junction bases: 7. In germline, CDR1 is KGHSH, CDR2 LQKENI. The CDR3 coding sequence is TGTGCCAGCTCATTTAACCGGGACAGCTCCTACGAGCAGTACTTC. Its protein is CASSFNRDSSYEQYF.

The V gene is TRBV9, the J gene TRBJ1-6; no reliable D call. Germline values: CDR1 SGDLS, CDR2 YYNGEE. The CDR3 covers 15 residues. Trimming cost V 0 bases and J 9 bases, with 13 bases left between them. This CDR3 is CASSVAGSKGSPLHF. The CDR3 DNA is TGTGCCAGCAGCGTAGCGGGCTCCAAAGGTTCACCCCTCCACTTT.

This CDR3 reads CASSYSEKQTQYF. The CDR3 DNA reads as TGTGCCAGCAGTTACTCGGAGAAACAGACCCAGTACTTC. The chain combines TRBV6-5 with TRBJ2-5; D not resolved. V was trimmed by 0 bases and J by 6 bases, leaving 8 bases between them. The CDR3 loop spans 13 amino acids. Germline lookup yields CDR1 MNHEY and CDR2 SVGAGI.

This clonotype occurred a few times. The rearrangement uses TRBV19 and TRBJ1-6; D remains ambiguous. There are 14 residues in the CDR3. Germline CDR1 and CDR2: LNHDA and SQIVND (reference sequence). Deletions cut 9 bases from V and 9 bases from J, with 18 bases between. CDR3 coding DNA: TGTGCCAGCGCAACTGGAGGGAGAGGTTCACCCCTCCACTTT. This translates into CASATGGRGSPLHF. Looking up the rest from reference TRBV19 and TRBJ1-6 gives the full variable domain: DGGITQSPKYLFRKEGQNVTLSCEQNLNHDAMYWYRQDPGQGLRLIYYSQIVNDFQKGDIAEGYSVSREKKESFPLTVTSAQKNPTAFYLCASATGGRGSPLHFGNGTRLTVT.

This clonotype appeared a few times. The chain couples TRBV4-1 to TRBJ1-2, with D perhaps TRBD1 (5 bases). V shed 0 bases and J shed 8 bases, with 16 bases lying between them. Germline V gene data show CDR1 as MGHRA and CDR2 as YSYEKL. The CDR3 extends over 15 amino acids. CDR3 in DNA: TGCGCCAGCAGCCAAGATACGGGGGGGTGGAGGGGCTACACCTTC. As protein: CASSQDTGGWRGYTF.

This clonotype was detected a few times. The rearrangement uses TRBV24-1 and TRBJ2-4; D ambiguous. Germline V gives CDR1 KGHDR, CDR2 SFDVKD. The CDR3 sequence is 14 residues long. The germline V and J ends were trimmed by 9 bases and 2 bases, with 13 bases remaining between them. The CDR3 sequence is CATSPGGTKNIQYF. CDR3 bases: TGTGCCACCTCACCTGGCGGTACCAAAAACATTCAGTACTTC.

The sample holds one count of this clonotype. The genes are TRBV18 and TRBJ2-2, with a possible D match to TRBD2 (6 bases). CDR1 and CDR2 from the germline V gene are KGHSH and LQKENI. The CDR3 runs to 15 residues. Deletions cut 2 bases from V and 5 bases from J, with 12 bases between. The CDR3 sequence is CASSPNSGVTGELFF. As DNA, the CDR3 is TGTGCCAGCTCACCAAATTCGGGAGTAACCGGGGAGCTGTTTTTT.

This clonotype was counted a few times. The rearrangement joins TRBV7-9 to TRBJ2-5; D unclear. CDR3 length: 14 residues. V was pared by 4 bases and J by 5 bases, with 14 bases between. Per the germline V gene, CDR1 is SEHNR and CDR2 is FQNEAQ (reference sequence). The CDR3 nucleotides read TGTGCCAGCAGCTCCTCCGATCATCGGGAGACCCAGTACTTC. Residues: CASSSSDHRETQYF.